The 27 T cell receptor beta chains given below trace back to one sample, sequenced in a study of cytomegalovirus exposure and HLA in healthy donors (dated by TCRdb to 2016 to 2017). Library preparation employed the immunoSEQ multiplex PCR assay. For the multiplex PCR, a mixture combining 60 forward primers for TCR Vbeta segments and 13 reverse primers for TCR Jbeta segments was used. TCRdb retrieved this table from immuneACCESS and kept in-frame rearrangements only. Not all clones are present; in checked studies, unresolved V genes account for under half, and no reason is known for the remainder. The sample yields roughly 34,000 clones; roughly 67% were counted once. Jointly, the top ten make up around 10% of the sample. The sequenced sample was PBMCs. The receptors originated from a man aged 35-49 years in good health and CMV-seropositive.

This chain connects TRBV4-1 to TRBJ2-7; D perhaps matches TRBD2 (6 bases). Germline V lookup: CDR1 MGHRA, CDR2 YSYEKL. The CDR3 is 15 residues long. Trimming pared 3 bases from V and 2 bases from J, leaving 14 bases between. CDR3 loop: CASSHPGGGAYEQYF. CDR3 DNA sequence: TGCGCCAGCAGCCACCCCGGTGGAGGGGCCTACGAGCAGTACTTC.

CDR3 nucleotides: TGTGCCAGCTCACCAGGCCAAACTGGGGCCAACGTCCTGACTTTC. Translating it yields CASSPGQTGANVLTF. The chain employs TRBV18 and TRBJ2-6; no definite D call. Germline CDR1 and CDR2: KGHSH and LQKENI. The CDR3 has 15 residues. V was trimmed by 2 bases and J by 2 bases, leaving 7 bases between them. Combining the CDR3 with reference TRBV18 and TRBJ2-6 gives the whole variable domain NAGVMQNPRHLVRRRGQEARLRCSPMKGHSHVYWYRQLPEEGLKFMVYLQKENIIDESGMPKERFSAEFPKEGPSILRIQQVVRGDSAAYFCASSPGQTGANVLTFGAGSRLTVL.

This clone showed up just a few times. The chain couples TRBV7-9 to TRBJ1-1; 7 nucleotides agree with TRBD1. This CDR3 spans 15 amino acids. V shed 7 bases, J shed 0 bases, and the junction held 8 bases outside the gene matches. The V gene's germline CDR1 is SEHNR and CDR2 FQNEAQ (reference sequence). CDR3 protein: CASNHGQEMNTEAFF. The CDR3 DNA sequence: TGTGCCAGCAACCATGGACAGGAGATGAACACTGAAGCTTTCTTT.

This clone came up a few times. The chain links TRBV27 to TRBJ2-1, with 7 bases identical to TRBD1. The CDR3 is 14 amino acids. Germline values: CDR1 MNHEY, CDR2 SMNVEV (reference sequence). After removal of 10 bases from V and 8 bases from J, the junction contained 14 bases not matched to a gene. CDR3 in amino acids: CATKRGLGGDEQFF. Here the CDR3 DNA reads TGTGCCACCAAAAGGGGGCTTGGGGGCGATGAGCAGTTCTTC.

V and J are TRBV16 and TRBJ1-2; 8 bases are shared with TRBD1. This CDR3 spans 13 amino acids. After removal of 1 base from V and 13 bases from J, the junction contained 8 bases not matched to a gene. Germline CDR1 reads KGHSY; CDR2 reads FQNENV. The CDR3 here is CASSQFPGQGATF. The CDR3 region has the DNA TGTGCCAGCAGCCAATTCCCTGGACAGGGAGCCACCTTC.

The chain has TRBV7-9 and TRBJ2-5, with TRBD2 as a possible D gene (7 bases). The CDR3 has 15 residues. Germline V gene sequence: CDR1 SEHNR, CDR2 FQNEAQ (reference sequence). V lost 4 bases to trimming and J lost 4 bases, with 16 bases between them. The CDR3 is CASSSPGGGRETQYF. Written as DNA, the CDR3 is TGTGCCAGCAGCTCCCCTGGCGGGGGCAGAGAGACCCAGTACTTC.

The chain recombines TRBV7-6 with TRBJ1-4; no definite D call. Germline V lookup: CDR1 SGHVS, CDR2 FNYEAQ. V was trimmed by 1 base and J by 8 bases, leaving 14 bases between them. The CDR3 is made up of 15 amino acids. CDR3 region: CASSLDMGEYEKLFF. CDR3 coding DNA: TGTGCCAGCAGCTTAGATATGGGAGAGTACGAAAAACTGTTTTTT.

The chain couples TRBV6-1 to TRBJ1-5; D possibly corresponds to TRBD1 (6 bases). The length of the CDR3 is 13 residues. Trimming took off 5 bases at V and 5 bases at J, with 10 bases between the two ends. Germline CDR1 and CDR2: MNHNS and SASEGT. The CDR3 reads CASSQGPDQPQHF. Written as DNA, the CDR3 is TGTGCCAGCAGTCAGGGGCCAGATCAGCCCCAGCATTTT.

In DNA form, the CDR3 reads TGCAGTGCTAGGTCGGTCCTCACCCTCCACTTT. Its translation is CSARSVLTLHF. The chain recombines TRBV20-1 with TRBJ1-6, with D uncertain. Germline V gene lookup returns CDR1 DFQATT and CDR2 SNEGSKA (reference sequence). V lost 3 bases, J lost 14 bases, and 11 bases lay in between. The CDR3 covers 11 residues.

This clone was observed a few times. The chain has TRBV7-3 and TRBJ2-5, with a weak D call TRBD1 (6 bases). Trimming took 4 bases from V and 2 from J, leaving 8 bases between them. CDR3 size: 13 residues. CDR1 is SGHTA, CDR2 FQGTGA, per germline. DNA of the CDR3: TGTGCCAGCAGCTCACAGGGTCAAGAGACCCAGTACTTC. This sequence encodes CASSSQGQETQYF.

The chain couples TRBV7-8 to TRBJ2-2; D unresolved. Deletions cut 2 bases from V and 2 bases from J, with 12 bases between. The length of the CDR3 is 16 residues. Per the germline V gene, CDR1 is SGHVS and CDR2 is FQNEAQ. In DNA, the CDR3 is TGTGCCAGCAGCTTATTGGAACTAACCAACACCGGGGAGCTGTTTTTT. It yields the protein CASSLLELTNTGELFF.

The chain recombines TRBV6-5 with TRBJ2-1; TRBD1 aligns across 7 bases. This CDR3 has 16 amino acids. The germline CDR1 and CDR2 sequences are MNHEY and SVGAGI. The junction had 7 bases not matched to a gene; V was cut back by 4 bases and J by 1 base. The CDR3 DNA reads as TGTGCCAGCAGTTGGTCGAGGGGGCGATCCTACAATGAGCAGTTCTTC. Translation gives CASSWSRGRSYNEQFF.

The chain joins TRBV27 to TRBJ2-3; 12 positions match TRBD2. This CDR3 spans 17 amino acids. J gave up 10 bases and V 5 bases, and 16 bases lay outside the gene matches. Germline values: CDR1 MNHEY, CDR2 SMNVEV (reference sequence). Here the CDR3 DNA reads TGTGCCAGCAGTCCTCAGGCTCCGCTAGCGGGGGGGTCAGCGCAGTATTTT. Its protein product is CASSPQAPLAGGSAQYF.

The rearrangement joins TRBV27 to TRBJ1-2; TRBD1 matches at 10 bases. This CDR3 spans 17 amino acids. Germline V gene data show CDR1 as MNHEY and CDR2 as SMNVEV (reference sequence). With V trimmed by 3 bases and J by 4 bases, 11 bases remained unmatched. The CDR3 reads CASSLRGQGLLSYGYTF. The CDR3, as DNA: TGTGCCAGCAGTTTGAGGGGACAGGGGCTGCTAAGCTATGGCTACACCTTC.

The chain is built from TRBV6-6 and TRBJ1-2, with TRBD1 identical over 12 bases. V lost 5 bases, J lost 7 bases, and 5 bases stayed unmatched. The CDR3 covers 14 residues. Germline lookup yields CDR1 MNHNY and CDR2 SVGAGI (reference sequence). The CDR3 bases are TGTGCCAGCAGTCGCGGGACAGGGGGCTTTGGCTACACCTTC. Encoded protein: CASSRGTGGFGYTF.

The chain uses TRBV4-1 and TRBJ1-4, with D maybe TRBD1 (6 bases). Between the trimmed V and J ends, which lost 0 bases and 8 bases, there was a span of 13 bases. CDR1 is MGHRA and CDR2 is YSYEKL in the germline V gene. The CDR3 is 15 residues long. The CDR3 here is CASSQEGAKREKLFF. DNA for the CDR3: TGCGCCAGCAGCCAAGAGGGGGCAAAAAGGGAAAAACTGTTTTTT.

In this sample, this clone turned up a few times. The chain employs TRBV5-1 and TRBJ2-1, with D perhaps TRBD2 (6 bases). V lost 0 bases to trimming and J lost 0 bases, with 19 bases between them. Germline V CDR1 and CDR2: SGHRS, YFSETQ. This CDR3 region has 19 residues. The CDR3 reads CASSLDGGSPHSSYNEQFF. For the CDR3, the DNA is TGCGCCAGCAGCTTGGACGGGGGATCCCCTCATAGCTCCTACAATGAGCAGTTCTTC.

This clone showed up just a few times. The rearrangement links TRBV5-6 to TRBJ1-1, with 7 nucleotides matching TRBD1. CDR3 size: 14 residues. The V gene end was trimmed by 2 bases and the J gene end by 5 bases; junction bases not matched to a gene: 6. The germline CDR1 and CDR2 sequences are SGHDT and YYEEEE. This CDR3 reads CASSLEGARTEAFF. The DNA of the CDR3 is TGTGCCAGCAGCTTAGAGGGGGCAAGGACTGAAGCTTTCTTT.

The chain joins TRBV11-3 to TRBJ2-1; 8 bases align to TRBD1. In germline, CDR1 is SGHNT, CDR2 YENEEA. This CDR3 has 14 residues. V lost 5 bases to trimming and J lost 1 base; unmatched junction nucleotides: 1. Here the CDR3 reads CASSGQGSYNEQFF. The CDR3, as DNA: TGTGCCAGCAGCGGACAGGGTTCCTACAATGAGCAGTTCTTC.

The chain uses TRBV19 and TRBJ1-1; TRBD1 is a possible D gene (6 bases). This CDR3 has 16 amino acids. V lost 5 bases and J lost 7, with 23 bases in between. The germline CDR1 and CDR2 sequences are LNHDA and SQIVND (reference sequence). CDR3 DNA sequence: TGTGCCAGTAGTCCGCTCGGGGGGGGCCCTCAGGGTGAAGCTTTCTTT. Translating gives CASSPLGGGPQGEAFF.

V usage is TRBV27 and J usage is TRBJ2-5; 7 bases map to TRBD2. After removal of 5 bases from V and 4 bases from J, the junction contained 7 bases not matched to a gene. The CDR3 runs 14 residues. In germline, CDR1 is MNHEY, CDR2 SMNVEV (reference sequence). CDR3 coding DNA: TGTGCCAGCAGTACTCGGGGGGTAGGAGAGACCCAGTACTTC. Its protein product is CASSTRGVGETQYF.

The CDR3 sequence is CASSNEAIYQETQYF. The CDR3 nucleotides read TGTGCCAGCAGCAATGAGGCGATATACCAAGAGACCCAGTACTTC. The chain combines TRBV11-2 with TRBJ2-5; D not resolved. Trimming took 5 bases from V and 0 from J, leaving 13 bases between them. Germline V gene data show CDR1 as SGHAT and CDR2 as FQNNGV. The CDR3 has 15 residues. Full variable domain (missing parts from reference TRBV11-2 and TRBJ2-5): EAGVAQSPRYKIIEKRQSVAFWCNPISGHATLYWYQQILGQGPKLLIQFQNNGVVDDSQLPKDRFSAERLKGVDSTLKIQPAKLEDSAVYLCASSNEAIYQETQYFGPGTRLLVL.

This clone has a handful of counts. J is TRBJ2-1 and V is TRBV5-6, with 11 nucleotides matching TRBD2. The CDR3 spans 14 residues. Looked up from germline, CDR1 is SGHDT and CDR2 is YYEEEE. V lost 5 bases and J lost 7; bases outside the gene matches: 5. CDR3 sequence reads: CASRLAGGPNEQFF. Written as DNA, the CDR3 is TGTGCCAGCAGGTTAGCGGGGGGGCCGAATGAGCAGTTCTTC.

The V and J genes are TRBV27 and TRBJ1-6; D gene uncertain. Germline V gene data show CDR1 as MNHEY and CDR2 as SMNVEV (reference sequence). CDR3 length equals 15 residues. Between the trimmed V and J ends, which lost 2 bases and 1 base, there was a span of 6 bases. The CDR3 DNA sequence: TGTGCCAGCAGTTTAACGGGATCCTATAATTCACCCCTCCACTTT. It yields the protein CASSLTGSYNSPLHF.

The chain is built from TRBV5-1 and TRBJ2-1, with 9 nucleotides matching TRBD2. The CDR3 runs 18 residues. Germline assignment: CDR1 SGHRS and CDR2 YFSETQ. V lost 2 bases to trimming and J lost 3 bases; unmatched junction nucleotides: 12. This chain's CDR3 is CASSFGSGGPELYNEQFF. The CDR3 DNA reads as TGCGCCAGCAGCTTTGGTAGCGGGGGTCCTGAACTCTACAATGAGCAGTTCTTC.

A few counts support this clone. This chain's CDR3 is CASSLGTSGGTDTQYF. The CDR3 nucleotides are TGTGCCAGCAGCTTAGGGACTAGCGGGGGCACAGATACGCAGTATTTT. The chain couples TRBV5-4 to TRBJ2-3; TRBD2 matches at 13 bases. Per the germline V gene, CDR1 is SGHNT and CDR2 is YYREEE (reference sequence). This CDR3 is built from 16 residues. The J segment lost 1 base and the V segment lost 2 bases, leaving 1 base of the junction unmatched.

This clone was recorded a few times. The V call is TRBV5-4, the J call TRBJ1-6; 7 nucleotides line up with TRBD1. With 5 bases clipped from V and 9 bases from J, the junction kept 8 bases outside the gene matches. The CDR3 runs 14 residues. Germline V gene data show CDR1 as SGHNT and CDR2 as YYREEE (reference sequence). The CDR3 protein is CASRPGQNPSPLHF. The CDR3 DNA sequence: TGTGCCAGCAGACCGGGACAGAACCCTTCACCCCTCCACTTT.